The 30 T cell receptor beta chains presented below share a single source sample, sequenced in a study of blood T cell repertoires in COVID-19. TCRdb keeps only in-frame clones here, not all; method: immunoSEQ multiplex PCR. The sample records about 74,000 clones, approximately 91% being singletons. Source material: peripheral blood. The receptors here all came from a man between 70 and 80 years old with active or convalescent COVID-19.

This clone occurred once. This sequence joins TRBV5-6 and TRBJ1-3; perhaps TRBD1 as D (5 bases). From germline, CDR1 is SGHDT and CDR2 YYEEEE. This CDR3 is 16 amino acids long. V gave up 4 bases and J gave up 3 bases, with 17 bases separating them. CDR3 in DNA: TGTGCCAGCAGCCCCAGGCGGGGGAACTTTGGAAACACCATATATTTT. The encoded protein is CASSPRRGNFGNTIYF.

Only a few counts were recorded for this clone. The genes are TRBV6-5 and TRBJ2-7; 7 nucleotides agree with TRBD1. The CDR3 sequence is 15 residues long. Trimming cost V 7 bases and J 3 bases; bases outside gene matches: 12. Per germline, CDR1 MNHEY and CDR2 SVGAGI. CDR3 residues: CASIAGTGAFYEQYF. The CDR3 bases are TGTGCCAGCATTGCCGGAACAGGGGCTTTCTACGAGCAGTACTTC.

CDR3 sequence reads: CASSFSSGNTIYF. For the CDR3, the DNA is TGTGCCAGCAGTTTTAGCTCTGGAAACACCATATATTTT. The rearrangement uses TRBV2 and TRBJ1-3, with no clear D. The length of the CDR3 is 13 residues. V was cut by 5 bases and J by 0 bases, with 5 bases left in between. The germline V gene encodes CDR1 SNHLY and CDR2 FYNNEI.

The chain carries TRBV20-1 and TRBJ2-7; 8 nucleotides agree with TRBD1. The germline CDR1 and CDR2 sequences are DFQATT and SNEGSKA (reference sequence). The CDR3 is 16 amino acids. Losses at the gene ends were 3 bases for V and 1 base for J; bases not matched to a gene: 11. The CDR3 loop reads CSASPLTGGGSYEQYF. The CDR3 nucleotides are TGCAGTGCTAGTCCCCTTACAGGGGGTGGGTCCTACGAGCAGTACTTC.

The rearrangement uses TRBV5-4 and TRBJ1-1; the D gene is possibly TRBD1 (6 bases). CDR1 and CDR2 (germline): SGHNT, YYREEE (reference sequence). The CDR3 has 14 residues. Deletions cut 4 bases from V and 4 bases from J, with 14 bases between. CDR3: CASSEQGGITEAFF. CDR3 DNA: TGTGCCAGCAGCGAACAGGGAGGGATCACTGAAGCTTTCTTT.

The chain is built from TRBV2 and TRBJ2-1; 13 nucleotides match TRBD2. The CDR3 loop spans 13 amino acids. Germline V gene sequence: CDR1 SNHLY, CDR2 FYNNEI. The V gene end was trimmed by 11 bases and the J gene end by 9 bases; junction bases not matched to a gene: 7. CDR3 coding DNA: TGTGCCGGTGGACTAGCGGGAGTGGGTGAGCAGTTCTTC. As protein: CAGGLAGVGEQFF.

The chain joins TRBV7-6 to TRBJ2-3, with 7 bases that match TRBD2. The CDR3 sequence is 15 residues long. V shed 1 base and J 5 bases; nucleotides not matched to a gene: 6. CDR1 SGHVS and CDR2 FNYEAQ come from the germline V gene. CDR3 DNA: TGTGCCAGCAGCTTAGACGGGAGGTCGTTAGATACGCAGTATTTT. This encodes CASSLDGRSLDTQYF.

This clone appeared a single time. The CDR3 DNA sequence: TGTGCCAGCAGTCGGGCCGGGACAACTTACGAGCAGTACTTC. Protein product: CASSRAGTTYEQYF. The chain links TRBV28 to TRBJ2-7, with D possibly being TRBD1 (6 bases). The V end was cut by 5 bases, the J end by 4 bases, with 15 bases between. The CDR3 length is 14 residues. The V gene's germline CDR1 is MDHEN and CDR2 SYDVKM.

Concerning this clone itself: This CDR3 is also generated by other DNA sequences in the sample. This rearrangement joins TRBV2 to TRBJ1-4, with D tentatively TRBD1 (6 bases). CDR1 SNHLY and CDR2 FYNNEI come from the germline V gene. The CDR3 totals 12 residues. The germline V and J ends were trimmed by 6 bases and 8 bases, with 10 bases remaining between them. The chain's CDR3 is CASRQGGEKLFF. In DNA, the CDR3 is TGTGCCAGCAGACAGGGAGGGGAAAAACTGTTTTTT.

The CDR3 nucleotides read TGCGCCAGCAGCCAAGACACCGCAGGGCTTCGGTCTGGCTACACCTTC. Translated, it gives CASSQDTAGLRSGYTF. The rearrangement links TRBV4-1 to TRBJ1-2, with D possibly being TRBD1 (5 bases). The V end was cut by 0 bases, the J end by 7 bases, with 18 bases between. The CDR3 length is 16 residues. Looked up from germline, CDR1 is MGHRA and CDR2 is YSYEKL.

The rearrangement joins TRBV28 to TRBJ2-3, with 12 bases aligning to TRBD2. This CDR3 contains 16 residues. V lost 2 bases to trimming and J lost 2 bases; unmatched junction nucleotides: 2. The V gene's germline CDR1 is MDHEN and CDR2 SYDVKM. The CDR3 region has the DNA TGTGCCAGCAGTTTAGGACTAGCGGGAAACACAGATACGCAGTATTTT. Its protein is CASSLGLAGNTDTQYF.

The rearrangement joins TRBV30 to TRBJ1-5, with 9 bases lining up with TRBD1. Germline lookup yields CDR1 GTSNPN and CDR2 SVGIG (reference sequence). The CDR3 is 14 residues long. Germline trimming cut 5 bases from V and 1 base from J; bases unmatched to any gene: 3. This CDR3 reads CAWGQGISNQPQHF. CDR3 nucleotide sequence: TGTGCCTGGGGACAGGGGATAAGCAATCAGCCCCAGCATTTT. The complete variable domain, with remaining parts taken from reference TRBV30 and TRBJ1-5, reads SQTIHQWPATLVQPVGSPLSLECTVEGTSNPNLYWYRQAAGRGLQLLFYSVGIGQISSEVPQNLSASRPQDRQFILSSKKLLLSDSGFYLCAWGQGISNQPQHFGDGTRLSIL.

The chain couples TRBV27 to TRBJ2-7; 12 nucleotides match TRBD2. Germline V gives CDR1 MNHEY, CDR2 SMNVEV (reference sequence). Germline trimming cut 3 bases from V and 0 bases from J; bases unmatched to any gene: 9. The length of the CDR3 is 18 residues. CDR3 sequence reads: CASSFSRPTSGSSYEQYF. CDR3 DNA sequence: TGTGCCAGCAGTTTTTCCCGCCCGACTAGCGGGAGCTCCTACGAGCAGTACTTC.

The V gene is TRBV7-2, the J gene TRBJ2-7; D uncertain. Trimming removed 5 bases at V and 5 bases at J, with 13 bases between. CDR1 and CDR2 from the germline V gene are SGHTA and FQGNSA. The CDR3 sequence is 13 residues long. In DNA form, the CDR3 reads TGTGCCAGCAGCCCGGAGTGGTGGAACGAGCAGTACTTC. This codes for CASSPEWWNEQYF.

This chain connects TRBV11-2 to TRBJ2-2; unclear D gene. The length of the CDR3 is 14 residues. Trimming removed 8 bases from V and 1 base from J, with 11 bases in between. Germline loops: CDR1 SGHAT, CDR2 FQNNGV. The CDR3 is CASATTQNTGELFF. The CDR3 DNA follows: TGTGCCAGCGCCACGACTCAGAACACCGGGGAGCTGTTTTTT.

The CDR3 protein is CASRADRGGEQYF. The CDR3 nucleotides are TGTGCCAGCAGGGCGGACAGGGGGGGCGAGCAGTACTTC. The chain links TRBV12-3 or TRBV12-4 to TRBJ2-7; 10 bases align to TRBD1. The CDR3 extends over 13 amino acids. V gave up 6 bases and J gave up 6 bases; unmatched junction bases: 5.

The V and J genes are TRBV7-9 and TRBJ2-2; weak D call: TRBD2 (5 bases). From germline, CDR1 is SEHNR and CDR2 FQNEAQ (reference sequence). Trimming took off 5 bases at V and 5 bases at J, with 12 bases between the two ends. The CDR3 has 14 amino acids. CDR3 coding DNA: TGTGCCAGCAGCCCCGGCCGAGGGACCGGGGAGCTGTTTTTT. Residues: CASSPGRGTGELFF.

This clone was seen a single time. The chain joins TRBV9 to TRBJ1-2; tentatively, D is TRBD1 (6 bases). This CDR3 comprises 16 residues. Trimming took 0 bases from V and 4 from J, leaving 16 bases between them. Looked up from germline, CDR1 is SGDLS and CDR2 is YYNGEE. This CDR3 is CASSVGGGVGGYGYTF. The CDR3 DNA is TGTGCCAGCAGCGTAGGTGGGGGTGTAGGGGGCTATGGCTACACCTTC.

This clone is a singleton in its sample. This chain connects TRBV18 to TRBJ2-3; TRBD2 is a possible D gene (7 bases). The CDR3 loop spans 18 amino acids. Germline V gene lookup returns CDR1 KGHSH and CDR2 LQKENI. Trimming pared 6 bases from V and 2 bases from J, leaving 24 bases between. In nucleotides, the CDR3 is TGTGCCAGCTCCCCTCTTTTTGACTCTGCGGGGGCCACAGATACGCAGTATTTT. Protein sequence: CASSPLFDSAGATDTQYF.

The chain links TRBV5-1 to TRBJ1-4; perhaps TRBD1 as D (6 bases). Germline assignment: CDR1 SGHRS and CDR2 YFSETQ. CDR3 size: 14 residues. The V end lost 2 bases, the J end lost 8 bases, and 13 bases lay between the germline ends. Here the CDR3 reads CASSLPGVGEKLFF. In DNA, the CDR3 is TGCGCCAGCAGCTTACCAGGGGTTGGGGAAAAACTGTTTTTT.

The chain combines TRBV6-6 with TRBJ2-7; possibly TRBD2 for D (7 bases). V gave up 9 bases and J gave up 4 bases, with 19 bases separating them. Germline CDR1 MNHNY, CDR2 SVGAGI (reference sequence). The CDR3 length is 14 residues. The CDR3 DNA follows: TGTGCCAGTCTTCGGGGGGCGGGAGCTTACGAGCAGTACTTC. The encoded protein is CASLRGAGAYEQYF.

J is TRBJ1-1 and V is TRBV11-2; D is perhaps TRBD1 (5 bases). This CDR3 contains 14 residues. CDR1 SGHAT and CDR2 FQNNGV come from the germline V gene. V was shortened by 8 bases and J by 4 bases, with 17 bases between the two germline ends. CDR3 region: CASAGGYLGTEAFF. As DNA, the CDR3 is TGTGCCAGCGCCGGGGGGTATTTAGGCACTGAAGCTTTCTTT.

The chain uses TRBV6-6 and TRBJ1-3; tentatively, D is TRBD1 (6 bases). V was pared by 7 bases and J by 0 bases, with 16 bases between. CDR1 MNHNY and CDR2 SVGAGI come from the germline V gene (reference sequence). The CDR3 covers 16 residues. The CDR3 sequence is CASNVGGQSSGNTIYF. The CDR3 DNA reads as TGTGCCAGCAACGTAGGCGGACAGAGCTCTGGAAACACCATATATTTT.

The chain joins TRBV2 to TRBJ2-4; D gene ambiguous. This CDR3 has 12 residues. Deletions cut 3 bases from V and 9 bases from J, with 9 bases between. In germline, CDR1 is SNHLY, CDR2 FYNNEI. The CDR3 nucleotides are TGTGCCAGCAGTGAGGTGCAGGTCATTCAGTACTTC. Translated, it gives CASSEVQVIQYF.

The chain is built from TRBV11-3 and TRBJ2-5; 8 bases line up with TRBD1. V gave up 5 bases and J gave up 5 bases; unmatched junction bases: 4. The CDR3 loop spans 13 amino acids. Germline V CDR1 and CDR2: SGHNT, YENEEA. Here the CDR3 DNA reads TGTGCCAGCAGCCGGACAGGGCCGGAGACCCAGTACTTC. This codes for CASSRTGPETQYF.

The rearrangement joins TRBV7-9 to TRBJ1-2; D is undetermined. The germline gives CDR1 SEHNR, CDR2 FQNEAQ (reference sequence). The CDR3 runs 14 residues. The V and J ends lost 3 bases and 6 bases respectively, with 14 bases between them. CDR3 sequence reads: CASSLVPILDGYTF. For the CDR3, the DNA is TGTGCCAGCAGCTTGGTACCGATCTTAGATGGCTACACCTTC.

The rearrangement uses TRBV5-1 and TRBJ2-3, with TRBD2 identical over 8 bases. This CDR3 region has 14 residues. Unmatched junction bases numbered 6, after V lost 4 bases and J lost 5 bases. The V gene's germline CDR1 is SGHRS and CDR2 YFSETQ. The CDR3 spells CASSPREGRDTQYF. The DNA of the CDR3 is TGCGCCAGCAGCCCCCGGGAGGGCCGAGATACGCAGTATTTT.

The chain combines TRBV6-4 with TRBJ2-1; TRBD1 is a possible D gene (6 bases). The CDR3 totals 13 residues. Germline V lookup: CDR1 MRHNA, CDR2 SNTAGT. Trimming stripped 5 bases from V and 4 bases from J, with 9 bases between. The CDR3 loop reads CASSNTGYNEQFF. Here the CDR3 DNA reads TGTGCCAGCAGTAATACAGGGTACAATGAGCAGTTCTTC.

As to this clone: At the DNA level, this CDR3 is encoded by other sequences in the same sample as well. J is TRBJ2-3 and V is TRBV7-3; 9 bases agree with TRBD2. The trim removed 2 bases at V and 0 bases at J, leaving 0 bases unmatched. Germline lookup yields CDR1 SGHTA and CDR2 FQGTGA. The length of the CDR3 is 15 residues. The CDR3 DNA is TGTGCCAGCAGCTTAGCGGGAGGGAGCACAGATACGCAGTATTTT. This translates into CASSLAGGSTDTQYF.

This chain uses TRBV5-1 with TRBJ2-2, with D unresolved. Trimming cost V 4 bases and J 0 bases, with 7 bases left between them. Per the germline V gene, CDR1 is SGHRS and CDR2 is YFSETQ. This CDR3 contains 14 residues. The CDR3: CASSGSSNTGELFF. The CDR3 DNA reads as TGCGCCAGCAGCGGCAGTTCGAACACCGGGGAGCTGTTTTTT.